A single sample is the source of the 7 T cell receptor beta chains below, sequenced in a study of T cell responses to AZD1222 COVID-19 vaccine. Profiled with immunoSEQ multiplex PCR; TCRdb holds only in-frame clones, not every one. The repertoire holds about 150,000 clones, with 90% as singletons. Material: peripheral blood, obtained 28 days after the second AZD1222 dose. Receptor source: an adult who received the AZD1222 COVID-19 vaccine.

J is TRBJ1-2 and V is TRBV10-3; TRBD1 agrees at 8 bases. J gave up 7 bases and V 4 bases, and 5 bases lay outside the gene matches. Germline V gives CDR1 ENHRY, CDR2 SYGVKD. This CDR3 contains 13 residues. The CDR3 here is CAISGPTGVGYTF. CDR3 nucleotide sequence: TGTGCCATCAGTGGTCCGACAGGGGTTGGCTACACCTTC.

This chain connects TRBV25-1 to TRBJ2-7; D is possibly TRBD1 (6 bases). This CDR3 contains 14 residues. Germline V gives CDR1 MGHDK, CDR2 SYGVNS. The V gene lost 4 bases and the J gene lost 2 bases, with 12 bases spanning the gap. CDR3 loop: CASSAHRVPYEQYF. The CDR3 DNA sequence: TGTGCCAGCAGTGCCCACAGGGTGCCCTACGAGCAGTACTTC.

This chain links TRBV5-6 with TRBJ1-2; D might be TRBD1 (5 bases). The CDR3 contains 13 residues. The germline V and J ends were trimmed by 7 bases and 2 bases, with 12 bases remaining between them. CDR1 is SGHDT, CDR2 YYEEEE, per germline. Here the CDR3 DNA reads TGTGCCAGCGTTCGAGGGGCGAACTATGGCTACACCTTC. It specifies CASVRGANYGYTF.

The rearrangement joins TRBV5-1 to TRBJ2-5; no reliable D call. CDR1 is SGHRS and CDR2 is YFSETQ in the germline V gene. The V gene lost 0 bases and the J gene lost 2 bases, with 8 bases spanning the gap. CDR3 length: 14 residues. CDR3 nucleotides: TGCGCCAGCAGCTTGGAACAAGAACAAGAGACCCAGTACTTC. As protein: CASSLEQEQETQYF. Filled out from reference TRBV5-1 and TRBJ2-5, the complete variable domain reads KAGVTQTPRYLIKTRGQQVTLSCSPISGHRSVSWYQQTPGQGLQFLFEYFSETQRNKGNFPGRFSGRQFSNSRSEMNVSTLELGDSALYLCASSLEQEQETQYFGPGTRLLVL.

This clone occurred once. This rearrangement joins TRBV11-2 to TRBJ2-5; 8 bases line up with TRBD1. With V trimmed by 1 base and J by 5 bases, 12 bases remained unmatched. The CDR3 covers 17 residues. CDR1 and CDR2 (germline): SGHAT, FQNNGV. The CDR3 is CASSLGVTGVIGETQYF. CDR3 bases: TGTGCCAGCAGCTTAGGGGTGACAGGGGTAATCGGGGAGACCCAGTACTTC. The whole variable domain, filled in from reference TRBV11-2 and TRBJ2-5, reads EAGVAQSPRYKIIEKRQSVAFWCNPISGHATLYWYQQILGQGPKLLIQFQNNGVVDDSQLPKDRFSAERLKGVDSTLKIQPAKLEDSAVYLCASSLGVTGVIGETQYFGPGTRLLVL.

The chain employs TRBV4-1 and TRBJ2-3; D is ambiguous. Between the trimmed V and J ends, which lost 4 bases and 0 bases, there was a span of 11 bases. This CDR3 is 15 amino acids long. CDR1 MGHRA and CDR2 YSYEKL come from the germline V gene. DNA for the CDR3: TGCGCCAGCAGCCCCCGAGGAGCTAGCACAGATACGCAGTATTTT. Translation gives CASSPRGASTDTQYF.

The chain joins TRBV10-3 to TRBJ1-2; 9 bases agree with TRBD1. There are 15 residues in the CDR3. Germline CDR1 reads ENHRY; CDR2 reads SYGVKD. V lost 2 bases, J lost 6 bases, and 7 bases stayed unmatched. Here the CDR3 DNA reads TGTGCCATCAGTGAGATGGACAGGGGATACGATGGCTACACCTTC. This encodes CAISEMDRGYDGYTF.